Listed below are T cell receptor beta chains from one sample, sequenced in a study of blood T cell repertoires in COVID-19. The repertoire was sequenced with immunoSEQ multiplex PCR; TCRdb's copy has only in-frame clones and lacks some. The sample yields 95,000 to 100,000 clones, about nine tenths seen once. Sequenced sample: peripheral blood. All receptors derive from a man aged 50 to 59 with acute or convalescent COVID-19. The CDR3 runs from the conserved cysteine through the conserved F or W. D genes are given only for firm matches. Part of the rows lack a size; the others show once, few, many or a class for expanded clones.

>TRBD2|.|TRBV27|TRBJ2-7
TGTGCCAGCAGTTTCCGGACTAGCGGGGCCGTCGAGCAGTACTTC
CASSFRTSGAVEQYF
>TRBD2|.|TRBV7-3|TRBJ2-5
TGTGCCAGCAGCCTAGGGACTAGCGGGGAGACCCAGTACTTC
CASSLGTSGETQYF
>.|.|TRBV5-4|TRBJ2-4
TGTGCCAGCAGCGAGATGGCGGGGAACATTCAGTACTTC
CASSEMAGNIQYF
>.|.|TRBV19|TRBJ1-2
TGTGCCAGTGGGATAGGACACCAATCTCTCAACTATGGCTACACCTTC
CASGIGHQSLNYGYTF
>TRBD1|few|TRBV5-1|TRBJ2-2
TGCGCCAGCAGCTGGGAGGGACAGGGTTTCATCGGGGAGCTGTTTTTT
CASSWEGQGFIGELFF
>TRBD1|.|TRBV18|TRBJ2-1
TGTGCCAGCTCACCTGTTCAGGGGGCGAATGAGCAGTTCTTC
CASSPVQGANEQFF
>TRBD2|.|TRBV5-1|TRBJ2-5
TGCGCCAGCAGCTTGGGACTAGCTAGGGGAGGGGAAGAGACCCAGTACTTC
CASSLGLARGGEETQYF
>.|.|TRBV29-1|TRBJ1-1
TGCAGCGCAACAGGGTCCACTGAAGCTTTCTTT
CSATGSTEAFF
>.|.|TRBV7-9|TRBJ2-7
TGTGCCAGCAGCTTACTTGCGGGGGCATCTGGGGAGCAGTACTTC
CASSLLAGASGEQYF
>TRBD1|.|TRBV4-1|TRBJ1-5
TGCGCCAGCAGCCAAGGAGGACAGGGCTACCAGCCCCAGCATTTT
CASSQGGQGYQPQHF
>TRBD1|.|TRBV7-2|TRBJ1-4
TGTGCCAGCAGGACAGGGGCCGCGGGAGAAAAACTGTTTTTT
CASRTGAAGEKLFF
>.|.|TRBV23-1|TRBJ1-2
TGCGCCAGCAAATCAGTGATTTACAACTATGGCTACACCTTC
CASKSVIYNYGYTF
>TRBD1|.|TRBV7-2|TRBJ1-2
TGTGCCAGCAGCTTAGCAAGGACAGGGAGTAACTATGGCTACACCTTC
CASSLARTGSNYGYTF
>TRBD1|.|TRBV30|TRBJ1-1
TGTGCCTGGACAGGGGGCGTCGGAGGAGCTTTCTTT
CAWTGGVGGAFF
>.|.|TRBV27|TRBJ2-7
TGTGCCAGCAGTTTTCGGGACTCTTCCTACGAGCAGTACTTC
CASSFRDSSYEQYF
>.|.|TRBV19|TRBJ2-2
TGTGCCAGTAGTATAGGTAGCACCGGGGAGCTGTTTTTT
CASSIGSTGELFF
>TRBD1|.|TRBV7-2|TRBJ1-2
TGTGCCAGCAGCGCTACGGGGACAGGGGGCGGAAGTTACTATGGCTACACCTTC
CASSATGTGGGSYYGYTF
>TRBD1|few|TRBV24-1|TRBJ1-5
TGTGCCACCAGTGACCCCGGGACAGGGAACAATCAGCCCCAGCATTTT
CATSDPGTGNNQPQHF
>.|.|TRBV6-1|TRBJ1-1
TGTGCCAGCTGTGAGACGACTCACACTGAAGCTTTCTTT
CASCETTHTEAFF
>.|.|TRBV28|TRBJ1-3
TGTGCCAGCAGTTTGGCGGGAGCTCCCGGAAACACCATATATTTT
CASSLAGAPGNTIYF
>.|.|TRBV7-8|TRBJ1-4
TGTGCCAGCAGCACGGGACCCTCGACTAGTAATGAAAAACTGTTTTTT
CASSTGPSTSNEKLFF
>.|.|TRBV4-3|TRBJ2-2
TGCGCCAGCAGCCAACAAGCGGTCCCCGGGGAGCTGTTTTTT
CASSQQAVPGELFF